What follows describes a single T cell receptor (beta chain). The sample is drawn from a study of regulatory T cells in long-lasting Graves disease. Researchers made TCR beta libraries by using iRepertoire HTBI primers and running Arm-PCR on CDR3 regions. TCRdb recomputed calls from the multiplex PCR reads with MiXCR, one row per CDR3 protein. The sample lists roughly 430,000 distinct CDR3 sequences, about a sixth seen once, with around 11% in the top ten. The CDR3 consists of 16 residues. Germline CDR1 reads MGHRA; CDR2 reads YSYEKL. Trimming left V 0 bases short and J 0 bases short, with 12 bases between. Described time point: newly diagnosed GD, antithyroid drugs for less than 3 months. PBMCs were the source of the RNA used for TCR sequencing. Nine milliliters of peripheral blood went into EDTA tubes. This sample was also put to use in a study of T cells in Graves' hyperthyroidism and ophthalmopathy. Per that study: HTBI primers were the set used in a first-round RT-PCR of the TCR CDR3.

The sequence was obtained from a woman in her 30s with Graves disease. Here the sequenced sample was peripheral blood mononuclear cells (PBMCs), taken at new diagnosis, from a patient treated with antithyroid drugs. This chain uses TRBV4-1 with TRBJ2-7, with D possibly TRBD1 on 6 matching bases. The DNA of the CDR3 is TGCGCCAGCAGCCAAGACGGGGACACCATCTCCTACGAGCAGTACTTC. Its protein is CASSQDGDTISYEQYF.